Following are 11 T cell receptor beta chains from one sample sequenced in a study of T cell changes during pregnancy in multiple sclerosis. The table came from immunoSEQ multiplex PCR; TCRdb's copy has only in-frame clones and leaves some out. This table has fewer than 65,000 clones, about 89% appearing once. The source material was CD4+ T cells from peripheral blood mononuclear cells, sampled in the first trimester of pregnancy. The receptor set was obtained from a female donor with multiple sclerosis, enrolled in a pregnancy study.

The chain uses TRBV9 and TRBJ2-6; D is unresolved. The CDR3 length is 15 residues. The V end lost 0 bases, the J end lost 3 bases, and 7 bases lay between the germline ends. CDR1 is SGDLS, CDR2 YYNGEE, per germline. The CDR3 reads CASSVGPRGANVLTF. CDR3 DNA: TGTGCCAGCAGCGTAGGTCCCCGTGGGGCCAACGTCCTGACTTTC. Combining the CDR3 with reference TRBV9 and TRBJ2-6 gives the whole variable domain DSGVTQTPKHLITATGQRVTLRCSPRSGDLSVYWYQQSLDQGLQFLIQYYNGEERAKGNILERFSAQQFPDLHSELNLSSLELGDSALYFCASSVGPRGANVLTFGAGSRLTVL.

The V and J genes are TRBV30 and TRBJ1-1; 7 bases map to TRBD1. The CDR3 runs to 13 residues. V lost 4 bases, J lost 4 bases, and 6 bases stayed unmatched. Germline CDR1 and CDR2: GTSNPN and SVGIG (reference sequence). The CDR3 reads CAWTGAGGTEAFF. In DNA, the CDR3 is TGTGCCTGGACCGGGGCAGGGGGCACTGAAGCTTTCTTT. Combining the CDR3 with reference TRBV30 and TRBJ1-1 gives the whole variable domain SQTIHQWPATLVQPVGSPLSLECTVEGTSNPNLYWYRQAAGRGLQLLFYSVGIGQISSEVPQNLSASRPQDRQFILSSKKLLLSDSGFYLCAWTGAGGTEAFFGQGTRLTVV.

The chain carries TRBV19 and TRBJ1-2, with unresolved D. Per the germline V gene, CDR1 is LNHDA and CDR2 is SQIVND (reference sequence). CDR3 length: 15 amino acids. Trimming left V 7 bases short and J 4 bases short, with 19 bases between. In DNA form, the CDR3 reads TGTGCCAGTACTCAATCCTTGGGAGGGTCCTATGGCTACACCTTC. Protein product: CASTQSLGGSYGYTF.

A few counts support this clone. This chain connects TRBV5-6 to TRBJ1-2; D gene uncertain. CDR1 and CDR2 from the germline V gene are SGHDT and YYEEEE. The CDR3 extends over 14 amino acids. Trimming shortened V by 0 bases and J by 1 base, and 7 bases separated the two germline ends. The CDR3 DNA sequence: TGTGCCAGCAGCTTGGGACAACTTAACTATGGCTACACCTTC. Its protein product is CASSLGQLNYGYTF.

In nucleotides, the CDR3 is TGTGCCAGCAGTCTTGTTAGTGGGGGGAGATCCTACAATGAGCAGTTCTTC. It translates to CASSLVSGGRSYNEQFF. The chain employs TRBV7-6 and TRBJ2-1, with a possible D match to TRBD2 (6 bases). CDR1 and CDR2 from the germline V gene are SGHVS and FNYEAQ. This CDR3 has 17 amino acids. V lost 6 bases and J lost 1, with 19 bases in between.

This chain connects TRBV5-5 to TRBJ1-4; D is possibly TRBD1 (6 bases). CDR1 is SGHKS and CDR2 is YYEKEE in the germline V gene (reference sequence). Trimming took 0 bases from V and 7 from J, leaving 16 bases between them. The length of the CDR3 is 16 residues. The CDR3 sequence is CASSLVSGRGGEKLFF. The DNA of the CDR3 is TGTGCCAGCAGCTTGGTGTCCGGCAGGGGCGGTGAAAAACTGTTTTTT.

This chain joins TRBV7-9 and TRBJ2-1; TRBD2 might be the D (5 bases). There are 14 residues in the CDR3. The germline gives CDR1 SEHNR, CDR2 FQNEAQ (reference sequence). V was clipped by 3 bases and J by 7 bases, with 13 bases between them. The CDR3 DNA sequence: TGTGCCAGCAGCTTGGAGGTGGCGTGGAATGAGCAGTTCTTC. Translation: CASSLEVAWNEQFF. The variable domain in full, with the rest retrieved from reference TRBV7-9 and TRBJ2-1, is DTGVSQNPRHKITKRGQNVTFRCDPISEHNRLYWYRQTLGQGPEFLTYFQNEAQLEKSRLLSDRFSAERPKGSFSTLEIQRTEQGDSAMYLCASSLEVAWNEQFFGPGTRLTVL.

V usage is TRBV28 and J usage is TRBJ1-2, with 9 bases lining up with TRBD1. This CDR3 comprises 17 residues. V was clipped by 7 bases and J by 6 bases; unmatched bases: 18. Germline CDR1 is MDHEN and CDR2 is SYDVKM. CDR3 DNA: TGTGCCAGCAAAATACCCTCTCCGGGACAGGGTGCGAATGGCTACACCTTC. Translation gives CASKIPSPGQGANGYTF.

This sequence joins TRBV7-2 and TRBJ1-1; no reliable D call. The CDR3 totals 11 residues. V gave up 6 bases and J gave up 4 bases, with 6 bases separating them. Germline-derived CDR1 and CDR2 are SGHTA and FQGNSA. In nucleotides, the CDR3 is TGTGCCAGCAGTCTCGGCACTGAAGCTTTCTTT. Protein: CASSLGTEAFF.

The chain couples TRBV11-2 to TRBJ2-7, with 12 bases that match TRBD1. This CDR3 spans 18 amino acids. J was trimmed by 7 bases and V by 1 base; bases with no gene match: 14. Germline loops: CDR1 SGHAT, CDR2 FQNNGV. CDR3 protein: CASSLGGQGASLGREQYF. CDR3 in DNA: TGTGCCAGCAGCTTAGGGGGACAGGGGGCCTCGTTAGGTAGGGAGCAGTACTTC.

The CDR3 nucleotides are TGTGCCAGCAGCGTAAAAGGGAGTGCGGGGGTGACCGAGACCCAGTACTTC. Amino acids: CASSVKGSAGVTETQYF. The rearrangement links TRBV9 to TRBJ2-5; 7 nucleotides line up with TRBD2. Unmatched junction bases numbered 14, after V lost 1 base and J lost 5 bases. This CDR3 is built from 17 residues. Germline V CDR1 and CDR2: SGDLS, YYNGEE.